This T cell receptor beta chain was observed in a study of blood T cell repertoires in COVID-19. Study-level information: T cells, B-cell-depleted T cells, or PBMCs provided the cDNA or gDNA that served as material.

V shed 4 bases and J 5 bases; nucleotides not matched to a gene: 11. The CDR3 has 15 residues. Germline values: CDR1 SGHRS, CDR2 YFSETQ. Clones were sequenced by immunoSEQ multiplex PCR, and TCRdb holds only the in-frame ones, with some missing. The sample includes about 26,000 clones, roughly 94% of them seen just once. This TCR came from a human donor with active COVID-19. The donor label of this sample is uncertain. This chain joins TRBV5-1 and TRBJ2-5, with 7 bases that match TRBD2. Sequencing used peripheral blood. CDR3 sequence reads: CASSPRFLAAETQYF. CDR3 in DNA: TGCGCCAGCAGCCCCCGATTCCTAGCGGCCGAGACCCAGTACTTC.